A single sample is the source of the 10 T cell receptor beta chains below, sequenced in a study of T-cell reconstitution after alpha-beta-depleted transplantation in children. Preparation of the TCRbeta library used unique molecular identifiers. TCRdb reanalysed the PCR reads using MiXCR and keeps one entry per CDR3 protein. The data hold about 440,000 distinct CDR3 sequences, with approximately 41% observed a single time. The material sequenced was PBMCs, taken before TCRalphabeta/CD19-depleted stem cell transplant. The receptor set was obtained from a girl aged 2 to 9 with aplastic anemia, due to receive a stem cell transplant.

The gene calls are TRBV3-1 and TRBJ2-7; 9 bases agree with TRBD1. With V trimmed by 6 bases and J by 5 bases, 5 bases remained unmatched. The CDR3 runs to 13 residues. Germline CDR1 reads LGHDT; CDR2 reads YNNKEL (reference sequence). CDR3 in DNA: TGTGCCAGCAGTCGACAGGGGGGGGACGAGCAGTACTTC. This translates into CASSRQGGDEQYF.

For the CDR3, the DNA is TGTGCCAGCAGCTTAGGGGCCCGGGACAGGGAGACAGATACGCAGTATTTT. Translating it yields CASSLGARDRETDTQYF. The chain joins TRBV11-2 to TRBJ2-3, with TRBD1 matching 9 bases. The junction had 8 bases not matched to a gene; V was cut back by 1 base and J by 3 bases. This CDR3 contains 17 residues. Per the germline V gene, CDR1 is SGHAT and CDR2 is FQNNGV.

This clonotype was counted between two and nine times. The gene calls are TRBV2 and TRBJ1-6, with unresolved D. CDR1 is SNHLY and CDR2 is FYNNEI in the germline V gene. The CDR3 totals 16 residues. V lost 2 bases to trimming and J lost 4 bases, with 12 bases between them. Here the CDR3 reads CASSERMAVYNSPLHF. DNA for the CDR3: TGTGCCAGCAGTGAAAGAATGGCAGTTTATAATTCACCCCTCCACTTT.

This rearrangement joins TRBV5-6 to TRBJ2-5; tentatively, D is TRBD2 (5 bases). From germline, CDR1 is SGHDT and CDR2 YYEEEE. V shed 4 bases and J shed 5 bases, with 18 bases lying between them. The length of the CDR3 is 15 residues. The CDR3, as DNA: TGTGCCAGCAGCCCGGTTGGTAGCGAGAGGGAGACCCAGTACTTC. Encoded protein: CASSPVGSERETQYF.

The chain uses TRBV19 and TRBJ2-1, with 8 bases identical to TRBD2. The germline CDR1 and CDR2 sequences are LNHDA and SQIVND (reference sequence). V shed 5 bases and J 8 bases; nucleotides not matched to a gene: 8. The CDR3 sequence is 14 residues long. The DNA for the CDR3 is TGTGCCAGTAGTTTTCAATTTAGCGGGGATGAGCAGTTCTTC. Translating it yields CASSFQFSGDEQFF.

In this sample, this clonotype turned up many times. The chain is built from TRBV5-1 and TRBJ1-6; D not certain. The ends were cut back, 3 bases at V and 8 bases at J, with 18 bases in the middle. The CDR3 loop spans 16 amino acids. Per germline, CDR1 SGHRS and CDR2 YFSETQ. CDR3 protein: CASSSSPGNVDSPLHF. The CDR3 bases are TGCGCCAGCAGCTCCTCCCCGGGAAACGTCGATTCACCCCTCCACTTT.

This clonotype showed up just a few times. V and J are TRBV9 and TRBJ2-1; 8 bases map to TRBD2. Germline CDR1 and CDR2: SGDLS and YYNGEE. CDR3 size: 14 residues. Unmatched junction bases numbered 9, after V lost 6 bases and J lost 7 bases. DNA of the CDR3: TGTGCCAGCAACGGGAGGGGGGGCCAGAATGAGCAGTTCTTC. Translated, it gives CASNGRGGQNEQFF.

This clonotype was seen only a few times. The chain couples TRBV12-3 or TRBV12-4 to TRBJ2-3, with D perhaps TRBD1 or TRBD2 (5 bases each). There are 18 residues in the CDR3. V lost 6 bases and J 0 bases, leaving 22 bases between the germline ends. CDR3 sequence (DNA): TGTGCCAGCAGATGGGGCGGGTTGATGACAAGAAGCACAGATACGCAGTATTTT. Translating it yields CASRWGGLMTRSTDTQYF.

This CDR3 is CASSPRGFVGYTF. For the CDR3, the DNA is TGTGCCAGCTCACCACGGGGGTTTGTAGGCTACACCTTC. The chain links TRBV18 to TRBJ1-2; D might be TRBD1 (5 bases). The CDR3 covers 13 residues. Trimming removed 1 base at V and 8 bases at J, with 11 bases between. CDR1 and CDR2 (germline): KGHSH, LQKENI.

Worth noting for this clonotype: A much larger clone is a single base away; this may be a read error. The CDR3 protein is CASSLDRGSNGYTF. CDR3 nucleotide sequence: TGCGCCAGCAGCCTTGACAGGGGCTCTAATGGCTACACCTTC. The rearrangement joins TRBV5-1 to TRBJ1-2; 8 bases fit TRBD1. The V gene end was trimmed by 4 bases and the J gene end by 6 bases; junction bases not matched to a gene: 8. Germline CDR1 is SGHRS and CDR2 is YFSETQ. CDR3 length: 14 residues.